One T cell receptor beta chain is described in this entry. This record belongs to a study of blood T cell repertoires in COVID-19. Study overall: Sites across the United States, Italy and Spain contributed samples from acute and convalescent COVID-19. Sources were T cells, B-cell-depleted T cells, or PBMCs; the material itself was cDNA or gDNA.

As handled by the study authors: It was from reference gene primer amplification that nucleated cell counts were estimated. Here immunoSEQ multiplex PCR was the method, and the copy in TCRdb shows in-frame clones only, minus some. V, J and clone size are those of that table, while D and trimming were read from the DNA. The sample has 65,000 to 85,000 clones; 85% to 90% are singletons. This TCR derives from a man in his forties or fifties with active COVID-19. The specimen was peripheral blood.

The CDR3: CASSPHGGTGGGQTQYF. CDR3 in DNA: TGTGCCAGCAGCCCCCACGGGGGGACAGGGGGCGGGCAGACCCAGTACTTC. The chain is built from TRBV9 and TRBJ2-5; 12 bases are shared with TRBD1. The CDR3 length is 17 residues. Germline V CDR1 and CDR2: SGDLS, YYNGEE. Germline trimming cut 4 bases from V and 6 bases from J; bases unmatched to any gene: 13.